Listed below are T cell receptor beta chains from one sample, sequenced in a study of CD8 T cells in Susac syndrome. TCRdb re-called the immunoSEQ multiplex PCR reads with MiXCR, one entry per CDR3 protein. The data contain under 95,000 distinct CDR3 sequences, roughly 94% of them seen just once; the ten biggest clones take up about 0.3%. Material: CD4+ T cells from PBMCs. The receptors stem from a human donor with Susac syndrome. The CDR3 runs from the conserved cysteine through the conserved F or W. D genes are given only for firm matches. The size of a clone is reported for some rows only, either as once, few or many, or as a class for expanded clones.

TGTGCCAGCAGCTTATCAGATAAGTTGTCAACCCTCCACTTT	CASSLSDKLSTLHF	TRBV7-9	14	once	TRBJ1-6	-
TGTGCCAGCAGTTTCGGGTGGGGTGAAGCTTTCTTT	CASSFGWGEAFF	TRBV27	12	-	TRBJ1-1	-
TGCAGTGCTACTAGGGGAGGGGAGACCCAGTACTTC	CSATRGGETQYF	TRBV20-1	12	-	TRBJ2-5	TRBD2
TGTGCCAGCAGTGACAGGGCCGGCGGGGAGCTGTTTTTT	CASSDRAGGELFF	TRBV25-1	13	once	TRBJ2-2	-
TGTGCCAGCAGCGTCGGGGGCTCCACCTACAATGAGCAGTTCTTC	CASSVGGSTYNEQFF	TRBV9	15	-	TRBJ2-1	-
TGTGCCAGCAGCCAGGGGCTAGATTCCTACAATGAGCAGTTCTTC	CASSQGLDSYNEQFF	TRBV7-9	15	-	TRBJ2-1	-
TGTGCCTGGAATTCTGACAGGGAAGAAGAGACCCAGTACTTC	CAWNSDREEETQYF	TRBV30	14	-	TRBJ2-5	TRBD1
TGTGCCACCAGTGCGGGGACTAGCAATCAGCCCCAGCATTTT	CATSAGTSNQPQHF	TRBV24-1	14	-	TRBJ1-5	-
TGTGCCAGCAGCCCCTCGATAGGGACAACTTACAATGAGCAGTTCTTC	CASSPSIGTTYNEQFF	TRBV7-2	16	-	TRBJ2-1	-
TGTGCCAGTAGTATCGCGTATGGGAAGACCCAGTACTTC	CASSIAYGKTQYF	TRBV19	13	-	TRBJ2-5	-
TGCGCCAGCAGCTTAAACAGTCTGAACACTGAAGCTTTCTTT	CASSLNSLNTEAFF	TRBV5-1	14	-	TRBJ1-1	-
TGTGCCTGGAGTCTTGGGCAGGGGCTGTTCACTGAAGCTTTCTTT	CAWSLGQGLFTEAFF	TRBV30	15	-	TRBJ1-1	-
TGTGCCAGCAGTGAATCGGGGCCCGGCAATCAGCCCCAGCATTTT	CASSESGPGNQPQHF	TRBV2	15	-	TRBJ1-5	-
TGTGCCTGGAGTGTACTCGGACGGAACTATGGCTACACCTTC	CAWSVLGRNYGYTF	TRBV30	14	-	TRBJ1-2	-
TGTGCCAGCAGCGAGGACAGGGGGCGCCATGAGCAGTTCTTC	CASSEDRGRHEQFF	TRBV11-2	14	few	TRBJ2-1	TRBD1
TGTGCCAGCAGTCCCCCTGGGGGGCAAGGGGCCAACGTCCTGACTTTC	CASSPPGGQGANVLTF	TRBV27	16	-	TRBJ2-6	-
TGTGCCAGCTCACCAGGAGGGGGGGTCACAGATACGCAGTATTTT	CASSPGGGVTDTQYF	TRBV18	15	-	TRBJ2-3	-
TGTGCCAGCAGCTCCACAAGCAATGGGGATGAGCAGTTCTTC	CASSSTSNGDEQFF	TRBV7-6	14	-	TRBJ2-1	-
TGTGCCAGCAGTTTTGGGGGGACAGTCTACGAGCAGTACTTC	CASSFGGTVYEQYF	TRBV12-3/TRBV12-4	14	-	TRBJ2-7	-
TGTGCCAGCAGCTTAGATCCAGGGGGGATTATTAATGAGCAGTTCTTC	CASSLDPGGIINEQFF	TRBV11-2	16	-	TRBJ2-1	-
TGTGCCACCAGCAGAATTAGCTCTCCAGAGACCCAGTACTTC	CATSRISSPETQYF	TRBV15	14	-	TRBJ2-5	-
TGTGCCAGCATTGGCAGGGGTGACAATGAGCAGTTCTTC	CASIGRGDNEQFF	TRBV25-1	13	-	TRBJ2-1	-
TGTGCCATCAGTGAGTCGTTGATTGCTAACTATGGCTACACCTTC	CAISESLIANYGYTF	TRBV10-3	15	-	TRBJ1-2	-
TGTGCCAGCAGTCCCGGAGTCGCGGGGGGGTCCCCCTACAATGAGCAGTTCTTC	CASSPGVAGGSPYNEQFF	TRBV5-6	18	-	TRBJ2-1	TRBD2
TGTGCCAGCAGTTTAGACCCTCGGCACATTCAGTACTTC	CASSLDPRHIQYF	TRBV28	13	-	TRBJ2-4	-
TGTGCCAGCAGCCCCGGGGGTAGGACTCCATTTGGGGCCAACGTCCTGACTTTC	CASSPGGRTPFGANVLTF	TRBV5-4	18	-	TRBJ2-6	-
TGTGCCAGCAGCGCCGACTCGGGCCGATTTATTCTTAACTATGGCTACACCTTC	CASSADSGRFILNYGYTF	TRBV9	18	-	TRBJ1-2	-
TGTGCCAGCAGCTTGGATCAGTTAAACACAGATACGCAGTATTTT	CASSLDQLNTDTQYF	TRBV5-5	15	-	TRBJ2-3	-